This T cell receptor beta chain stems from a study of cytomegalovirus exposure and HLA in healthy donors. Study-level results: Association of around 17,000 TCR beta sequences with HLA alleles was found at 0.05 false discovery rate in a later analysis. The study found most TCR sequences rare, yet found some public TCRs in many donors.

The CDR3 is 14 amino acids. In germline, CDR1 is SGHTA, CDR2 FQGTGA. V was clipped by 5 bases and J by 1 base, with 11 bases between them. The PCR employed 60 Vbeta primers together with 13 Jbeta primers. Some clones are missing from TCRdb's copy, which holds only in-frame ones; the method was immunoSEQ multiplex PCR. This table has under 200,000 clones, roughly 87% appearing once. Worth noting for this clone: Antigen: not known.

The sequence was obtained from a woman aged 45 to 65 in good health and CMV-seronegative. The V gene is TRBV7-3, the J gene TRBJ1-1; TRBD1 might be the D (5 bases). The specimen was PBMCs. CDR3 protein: CASSQDGQNTEAFF. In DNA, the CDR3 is TGTGCCAGCAGCCAGGACGGACAGAACACTGAAGCTTTCTTT.